These 32 T cell receptor beta chains were all obtained from the same sample, sequenced in a study of blood T cell repertoires in COVID-19. Assay used: immunoSEQ multiplex PCR; TCRdb lists only in-frame clones, some missing. The sample records some 180,000 clones, 80% to 90% being singletons. Sequenced sample: peripheral blood. These receptors were obtained from a woman aged 80 or older with COVID-19, enrolled during active disease.

Notes on this clone: Other DNA sequences in the sample encode the same CDR3. The rearrangement links TRBV28 to TRBJ1-2; TRBD1 agrees at 8 bases. Germline V gives CDR1 MDHEN, CDR2 SYDVKM. This CDR3 contains 13 residues. V dropped 6 bases and J dropped 8; count of bases not matched to a gene: 8. CDR3: CASSPGQGGGYTF. The CDR3 nucleotides read TGTGCCAGCAGCCCAGGACAGGGTGGCGGCTACACCTTC.

The rearrangement uses TRBV27 and TRBJ2-3, with 12 bases matching TRBD2. The V segment lost 8 bases and the J segment 3 bases; nucleotides outside the gene matches: 0. CDR1 and CDR2 from the germline V gene are MNHEY and SMNVEV (reference sequence). The CDR3 is 13 amino acids. The CDR3 DNA sequence: TGTGCCAGCGGACTAGCGGGGACAGATACGCAGTATTTT. This encodes CASGLAGTDTQYF.

The J gene is TRBJ1-5, the V gene TRBV6-5, with D perhaps TRBD1 (5 bases). CDR1 is MNHEY and CDR2 is SVGAGI in the germline V gene. V lost 8 bases and J 2 bases, leaving 13 bases between the germline ends. This CDR3 has 14 residues. As DNA, the CDR3 is TGTGCCAGCCTAGGGGCGAATGGCAATCAGCCCCAGCATTTT. Protein product: CASLGANGNQPQHF.

This clone showed up just once. This chain connects TRBV15 to TRBJ2-5; 7 bases agree with TRBD2. The germline CDR1 and CDR2 sequences are LNHNV and YYDKDF (reference sequence). CDR3 size: 17 residues. V gave up 0 bases and J gave up 2 bases; unmatched junction bases: 9. For the CDR3, the DNA is TGTGCCACCAGCAGAGATCGGCGGGGGTTTCGGCAAGAGACCCAGTACTTC. It is translated as CATSRDRRGFRQETQYF. The variable domain in full, completed from reference TRBV15 and TRBJ2-5, reads DAMVIQNPRYQVTQFGKPVTLSCSQTLNHNVMYWYQQKSSQAPKLLFHYYDKDFNNEADTPDNFQSRRPNTSFCFLDIRSPGLGDTAMYLCATSRDRRGFRQETQYFGPGTRLLVL.

This clone was seen just once. The V call is TRBV1, the J call TRBJ2-2; the table's D call, TRBD2, has no DNA check behind it. TRBV1 is listed as a pseudogene. The CDR3 length is 13 residues. CDR3 sequence reads: CTSSQAGYGELFF. Written as DNA, the CDR3 is TGCACCAGCAGCCAGGCGGGGTACGGGGAGCTGTTTTTT.

A few counts support this clone. The V gene is TRBV18, the J gene TRBJ1-1, with TRBD1 as a possible D gene (5 bases). In germline, CDR1 is KGHSH, CDR2 LQKENI. The length of the CDR3 is 14 residues. V gave up 2 bases and J gave up 3 bases, with 10 bases separating them. DNA for the CDR3: TGTGCCAGCTCACCAAGGGGAAAGGACACTGAAGCTTTCTTT. Translation: CASSPRGKDTEAFF.

This chain links TRBV4-1 with TRBJ2-1, with TRBD2 matching 11 bases. Per germline, CDR1 MGHRA and CDR2 YSYEKL. J lost 3 bases, V lost 4 bases, and 14 bases had no gene match. The CDR3 has 19 residues. CDR3 residues: CASSPHTLIAGGVYNEQFF. Written as DNA, the CDR3 is TGCGCCAGCAGCCCCCACACGCTAATAGCGGGAGGGGTCTACAATGAGCAGTTCTTC.

The chain links TRBV5-1 to TRBJ2-3; 13 nucleotides agree with TRBD2. J was trimmed by 8 bases and V by 2 bases; bases with no gene match: 8. This CDR3 contains 16 residues. Germline CDR1 is SGHRS and CDR2 is YFSETQ. In nucleotides, the CDR3 is TGCGCCAGCAGCTTAGGGACTAGCGGGGATTTAGGTACGCAGTATTTT. Its translation: CASSLGTSGDLGTQYF. Looking up the rest from reference TRBV5-1 and TRBJ2-3 gives the full variable domain: KAGVTQTPRYLIKTRGQQVTLSCSPISGHRSVSWYQQTPGQGLQFLFEYFSETQRNKGNFPGRFSGRQFSNSRSEMNVSTLELGDSALYLCASSLGTSGDLGTQYFGPGTRLTVL.

The table lists this clone with a few counts. V and J are TRBV5-4 and TRBJ2-3, with D maybe TRBD2 (5 bases). In germline, CDR1 is SGHNT, CDR2 YYREEE (reference sequence). The CDR3 covers 15 residues. V was cut by 5 bases and J by 2 bases, with 15 bases left in between. CDR3 protein: CASRAPSSSTDTQYF. In nucleotides, the CDR3 is TGTGCCAGCAGGGCTCCTAGCTCTTCCACAGATACGCAGTATTTT.

The chain recombines TRBV6-5 with TRBJ2-5; D possibly corresponds to TRBD2 (6 bases). The germline gives CDR1 MNHEY, CDR2 SVGAGI. With 6 bases removed from V and 2 bases from J, the gap between germline ends came to 16 bases. This CDR3 contains 15 residues. The CDR3 nucleotides read TGTGCCAGCAGCGTGAATGTAGGGAGGCAAGAGACCCAGTACTTC. This sequence encodes CASSVNVGRQETQYF.

V is TRBV6-1 and J is TRBJ1-2; maybe TRBD1 (6 bases). The germline gives CDR1 MNHNS, CDR2 SASEGT. The V end was cut by 2 bases, the J end by 4 bases, with 11 bases between. This CDR3 contains 14 residues. The chain's CDR3 is CASSELTGIYGYTF. CDR3 nucleotide sequence: TGTGCCAGCAGTGAACTTACAGGGATCTATGGCTACACCTTC.

The genes are TRBV19 and TRBJ2-4; 10 nucleotides align to TRBD1. V shed 9 bases, J shed 0 bases, and the junction held 5 bases outside the gene matches. Germline V gives CDR1 LNHDA, CDR2 SQIVND (reference sequence). The CDR3 totals 15 residues. The CDR3: CARGTGVLAKNIQYF. The CDR3 nucleotides are TGTGCCAGGGGGACAGGGGTTCTAGCCAAAAACATTCAGTACTTC. Drawing the rest from reference TRBV19 and TRBJ2-4, the complete variable domain is DGGITQSPKYLFRKEGQNVTLSCEQNLNHDAMYWYRQDPGQGLRLIYYSQIVNDFQKGDIAEGYSVSREKKESFPLTVTSAQKNPTAFYLCARGTGVLAKNIQYFGAGTRLSVL.

The rearrangement joins TRBV2 to TRBJ2-4, with TRBD1 matching 9 bases. Germline CDR1 is SNHLY and CDR2 is FYNNEI. CDR3 length: 13 residues. V trimming: 4 bases; J trimming: 9 bases; junction bases outside the gene matches: 4. CDR3 sequence: CASSGTGEGIQYF. The CDR3 DNA reads as TGTGCCAGCAGTGGGACAGGGGAAGGCATTCAGTACTTC.

V usage is TRBV7-2 and J usage is TRBJ1-6, with a possible D match to TRBD1 (5 bases). Deletions cut 2 bases from V and 7 bases from J, with 9 bases between. The CDR3 is made up of 14 amino acids. In germline, CDR1 is SGHTA, CDR2 FQGNSA. The CDR3 bases are TGTGCCAGCAGCTTACAGGGATACAATTCACCCCTCCACTTT. This sequence encodes CASSLQGYNSPLHF.

The rearrangement uses TRBV2 and TRBJ2-5, with D tentatively TRBD2 (8 bases). The CDR3 consists of 14 residues. The germline CDR1 and CDR2 sequences are SNHLY and FYNNEI. Trimming left V 4 bases short and J 5 bases short, with 14 bases between. The CDR3 DNA reads TGTGCCAGCAGTGGACAGGGCGGGAGGGAGACCCAGTACTTC. It encodes CASSGQGGRETQYF.

This rearrangement joins TRBV4-3 to TRBJ1-1; no clear D gene. The CDR3 has 13 amino acids. Trimming left V 2 bases short and J 3 bases short, with 7 bases between. Germline loops: CDR1 LGHNA, CDR2 YSLEER. CDR3 in DNA: TGCGCCAGCAGCCAACAACGGGACACTGAAGCTTTCTTT. Its translation: CASSQQRDTEAFF.

The chain recombines TRBV14 with TRBJ1-2; 8 bases match TRBD1. V dropped 0 bases and J dropped 4; count of bases not matched to a gene: 10. Germline loops: CDR1 SGHDN, CDR2 FVKESK. The CDR3 covers 17 residues. CDR3 sequence (DNA): TGTGCCAGCAGCCAAGATCCGAGACAGGGGTTGGGCTATGGCTACACCTTC. Amino acids: CASSQDPRQGLGYGYTF.

This chain links TRBV15 with TRBJ1-5; D might be TRBD1 (5 bases). The germline V gene has CDR1 LNHNV and CDR2 YYDKDF (reference sequence). The V and J ends lost 0 bases and 0 bases respectively, with 12 bases between them. This CDR3 is 17 amino acids long. The DNA of the CDR3 is TGTGCCACCAGCAGAGATGTGGACATTTATAGCAATCAGCCCCAGCATTTT. This codes for CATSRDVDIYSNQPQHF.

A few counts support this clone. Here the CDR3 DNA reads TGCGCCAGCAGCTTGGGACAAACAACTAATGAAAAACTGTTTTTT. This translates into CASSLGQTTNEKLFF. This chain joins TRBV5-1 and TRBJ1-4; D call uncertain. This CDR3 has 15 amino acids. The V gene's germline CDR1 is SGHRS and CDR2 YFSETQ. Trimming removed 0 bases at V and 0 bases at J, with 6 bases between.

V is TRBV7-3 and J is TRBJ1-6; D unresolved. Trimming left V 1 base short and J 10 bases short, with 8 bases between. The CDR3 loop spans 13 amino acids. Germline V gene lookup returns CDR1 SGHTA and CDR2 FQGTGA. The CDR3 region has the DNA TGTGCCAGCAGCTTAATGGGCGGGTCACCCCTCCACTTT. It codes for CASSLMGGSPLHF.

This clone was seen once. The sample has other DNA sequences that encode this CDR3 too. The chain uses TRBV18 and TRBJ2-5; TRBD2 matches at 11 bases. V trimming: 3 bases; J trimming: 1 base; junction bases outside the gene matches: 1. Germline CDR1 is KGHSH and CDR2 is LQKENI. The CDR3 consists of 15 residues. The CDR3 reads CASSPGTSGQETQYF. CDR3 DNA: TGTGCCAGCTCACCTGGGACTAGCGGCCAAGAGACCCAGTACTTC.

J is TRBJ1-2 and V is TRBV4-1, with 8 bases aligning to TRBD1. This CDR3 is 17 amino acids long. V lost 0 bases, J lost 8 bases, and 14 bases stayed unmatched. Germline V lookup: CDR1 MGHRA, CDR2 YSYEKL. CDR3 in DNA: TGCGCCAGCAGCCAAGATTGGGCAGGGGGCGCTCGGGTAGGCTACACCTTC. This sequence encodes CASSQDWAGGARVGYTF.

This clone was found a few times. The chain carries TRBV7-9 and TRBJ1-1, with 8 bases aligning to TRBD1. The CDR3 is 15 amino acids. V lost 7 bases to trimming and J lost 9 bases; unmatched junction nucleotides: 16. CDR1 is SEHNR and CDR2 is FQNEAQ in the germline V gene (reference sequence). CDR3 sequence reads: CASIQDVPQGAKAFF. The CDR3 DNA sequence: TGTGCCAGCATCCAGGATGTCCCCCAGGGGGCGAAAGCTTTCTTT.

This clone was detected only once. This chain joins TRBV6-5 and TRBJ2-7; 7 bases map to TRBD2. The CDR3 consists of 14 residues. Germline V CDR1 and CDR2: MNHEY, SVGAGI. V shed 6 bases and J 3 bases; nucleotides not matched to a gene: 8. CDR3 amino acids: CASRLIAGRYEQYF. CDR3 in DNA: TGTGCCAGCAGGTTAATAGCGGGTCGCTACGAGCAGTACTTC.

This chain's CDR3 is CASTQRGLASEQYF. CDR3 bases: TGTGCCAGCACCCAGAGGGGACTAGCCTCAGAGCAGTACTTC. The V and J genes are TRBV6-5 and TRBJ2-7, with 9 nucleotides matching TRBD2. There are 14 residues in the CDR3. Germline values: CDR1 MNHEY, CDR2 SVGAGI. The ends lost 7 bases at V and 7 bases at J; junction bases unmatched: 11.

This clone was seen only once. The rearrangement links TRBV27 to TRBJ2-2; 10 bases align to TRBD1. CDR1 is MNHEY, CDR2 SMNVEV, per germline (reference sequence). J was trimmed by 4 bases and V by 5 bases; bases with no gene match: 10. This CDR3 contains 17 residues. The CDR3 nucleotides are TGTGCCAGCAGTCTAGTGAGAAGGACAGGGGGCACCGGGGAGCTGTTTTTT. This codes for CASSLVRRTGGTGELFF.

This clone was detected once. The V call is TRBV5-4, the J call TRBJ2-1; tentatively, D is TRBD2 (5 bases). The germline CDR1 and CDR2 sequences are SGHNT and YYREEE (reference sequence). This CDR3 is 15 amino acids long. With 1 base removed from V and 4 bases from J, the gap between germline ends came to 12 bases. CDR3 protein: CASSLSASQYNEQFF. CDR3 sequence (DNA): TGTGCCAGCAGCTTGTCGGCTAGCCAGTACAATGAGCAGTTCTTC.

This clone was detected only a few times. The chain is built from TRBV3-1 (or the pseudogene TRBV3-2) and TRBJ1-1, with a weak D call TRBD1 (5 bases). The V and J ends lost 4 bases and 1 base respectively, with 10 bases between them. The CDR3 is 14 residues long. Germline V gives CDR1 LGHDT, CDR2 YNNKEL (reference sequence). The CDR3 sequence is CASSLTQGNTEAFF. The CDR3 DNA sequence: TGTGCCAGCAGCCTCACCCAGGGGAACACTGAAGCTTTCTTT.

This clone was seen just once. The CDR3 DNA sequence: TGTGCCAGCAGTCCGGACCCAACTCGGGGGGAGCAGTACTTC. It yields the protein CASSPDPTRGEQYF. J is TRBJ2-7 and V is TRBV6-2 or TRBV6-3, with D possibly matching TRBD2 (6 bases). The V gene's germline CDR1 is MNHEY and CDR2 SVGEGT. V lost 5 bases and J 7 bases, leaving 18 bases between the germline ends. CDR3 size: 14 residues.

The chain combines TRBV7-3 with TRBJ1-1; 9 positions agree with TRBD1. J was trimmed by 2 bases and V by 5 bases; bases with no gene match: 3. Germline V gives CDR1 SGHTA, CDR2 FQGTGA. The CDR3 loop spans 14 amino acids. Here the CDR3 reads CASSPTGGNTEAFF. CDR3 coding DNA: TGTGCCAGCAGCCCGACAGGGGGAAACACTGAAGCTTTCTTT.

This chain uses TRBV13 with TRBJ2-1; 13 bases are a match to TRBD2. The CDR3 loop spans 16 amino acids. V trimming: 2 bases; J trimming: 7 bases; junction bases outside the gene matches: 5. Germline lookup yields CDR1 PRHDT and CDR2 FYEKMQ (reference sequence). CDR3 in amino acids: CASSLRLAGGGNEQFF. The CDR3 DNA follows: TGTGCCAGCAGCTTAAGACTAGCGGGGGGTGGGAATGAGCAGTTCTTC.

There are a few counts of this clone. The rearrangement links TRBV4-2 to TRBJ1-2; 10 bases match TRBD1. Germline V gene data show CDR1 as LGHNA and CDR2 as YNFKEQ. CDR3 length: 13 residues. Trimming cost V 3 bases and J 10 bases; bases outside gene matches: 5. The CDR3 sequence is CASSQGQGSVYTF. In DNA form, the CDR3 reads TGTGCCAGCAGCCAGGGACAGGGGAGCGTCTACACCTTC.